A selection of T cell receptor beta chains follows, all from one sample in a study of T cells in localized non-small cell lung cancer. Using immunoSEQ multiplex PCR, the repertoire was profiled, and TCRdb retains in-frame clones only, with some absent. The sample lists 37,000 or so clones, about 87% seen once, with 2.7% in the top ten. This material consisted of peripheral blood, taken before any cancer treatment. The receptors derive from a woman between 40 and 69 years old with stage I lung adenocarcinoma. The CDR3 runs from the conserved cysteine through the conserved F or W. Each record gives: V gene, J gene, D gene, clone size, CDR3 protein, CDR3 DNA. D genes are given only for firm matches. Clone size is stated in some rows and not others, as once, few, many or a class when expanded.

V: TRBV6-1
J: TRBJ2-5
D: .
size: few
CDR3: CASSEGPGGPETQYF
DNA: TGTGCCAGCAGTGAAGGTCCCGGGGGGCCGGAGACCCAGTACTTC

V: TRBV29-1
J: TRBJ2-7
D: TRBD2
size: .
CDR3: CSVEDPGASGTLHEQYF
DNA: TGCAGCGTTGAAGATCCTGGGGCTAGCGGGACCCTCCACGAGCAGTACTTC

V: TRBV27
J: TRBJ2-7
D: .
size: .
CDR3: CASSPTTYEQYF
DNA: TGTGCCAGCAGTCCGACTACCTACGAGCAGTACTTC

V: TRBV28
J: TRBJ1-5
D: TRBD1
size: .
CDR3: CASNPPRTGVTSRNQPQHF
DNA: TGTGCCAGCAACCCTCCCCGAACAGGGGTTACTAGCCGCAATCAGCCCCAGCATTTT

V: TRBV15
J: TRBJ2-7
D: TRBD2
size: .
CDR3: CATSRDPGGDEQYF
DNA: TGTGCCACCAGCAGAGACCCGGGGGGGGACGAGCAGTACTTC

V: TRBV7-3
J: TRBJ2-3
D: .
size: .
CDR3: CASSPRIGPDTQYF
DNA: TGTGCCAGCAGCCCACGTATAGGCCCAGATACGCAGTATTTT

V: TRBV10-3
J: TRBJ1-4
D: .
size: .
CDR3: CAIAKSNLRDEKLFF
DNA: TGTGCCATCGCGAAGAGCAACCTAAGGGATGAAAAACTGTTTTTT

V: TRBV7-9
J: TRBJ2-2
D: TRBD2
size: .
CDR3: CASSYTTSNTGELFF
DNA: TGTGCCAGCAGCTATACGACTAGCAACACCGGGGAGCTGTTTTTT

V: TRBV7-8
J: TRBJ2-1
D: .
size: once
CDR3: CASSFPGLVVRRNEQFF
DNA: TGTGCCAGCAGCTTTCCAGGTTTAGTGGTTCGTCGGAATGAGCAGTTCTTC

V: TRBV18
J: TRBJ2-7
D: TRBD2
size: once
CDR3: CASSGGSSYEQYF
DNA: TGTGCCAGCTCCGGGGGGTCCTCCTACGAGCAGTACTTC

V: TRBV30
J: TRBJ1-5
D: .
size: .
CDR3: CAADGYNQPQHF
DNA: TGTGCCGCGGACGGTTACAATCAGCCCCAGCATTTT

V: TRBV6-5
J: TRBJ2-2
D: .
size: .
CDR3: CASSYRAPGELFF
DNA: TGTGCCAGCAGCTACAGGGCACCCGGGGAGCTGTTTTTT

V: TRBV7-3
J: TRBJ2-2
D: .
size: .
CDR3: CASSNSGANTGELFF
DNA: TGTGCCAGCAGCAATAGCGGAGCGAACACCGGGGAGCTGTTTTTT

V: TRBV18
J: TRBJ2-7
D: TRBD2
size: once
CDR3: CASSPGLAGGPYEQYF
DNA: TGTGCCAGCTCACCGGGACTAGCGGGAGGGCCCTACGAGCAGTACTTC

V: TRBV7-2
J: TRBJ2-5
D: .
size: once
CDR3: CASSLGSSQETQYF
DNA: TGTGCCAGCAGCTTAGGATCCTCACAAGAGACCCAGTACTTC

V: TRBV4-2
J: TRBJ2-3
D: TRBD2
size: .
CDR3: CASSHVLAGEADTQYF
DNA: TGTGCCAGCAGCCACGTACTAGCGGGTGAGGCAGATACGCAGTATTTT

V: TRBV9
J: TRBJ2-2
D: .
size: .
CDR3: CASSATSTRLNTGELFF
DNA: TGTGCCAGCAGCGCCACATCCACCCGGTTGAACACCGGGGAGCTGTTTTTT

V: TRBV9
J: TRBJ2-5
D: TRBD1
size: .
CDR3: CASSVGTGDQETQYF
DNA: TGTGCCAGCAGCGTCGGGACAGGCGATCAAGAGACCCAGTACTTC

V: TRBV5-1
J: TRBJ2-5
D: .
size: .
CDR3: CASSSDETQYF
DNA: TGCGCCAGCAGCTCAGATGAGACCCAGTACTTC

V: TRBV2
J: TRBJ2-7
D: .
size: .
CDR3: CASSDIMGRTSYEQYF
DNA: TGTGCCAGCAGTGATATCATGGGGCGGACTTCCTACGAGCAGTACTTC

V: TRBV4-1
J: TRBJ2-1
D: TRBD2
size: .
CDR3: CASSQEAGLENEQFF
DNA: TGCGCCAGCAGCCAAGAGGCTGGACTAGAAAATGAGCAGTTCTTC

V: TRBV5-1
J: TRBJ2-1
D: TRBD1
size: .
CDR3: CASSPGTGGHNEQFF
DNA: TGCGCCAGCAGCCCCGGGACAGGGGGACACAATGAGCAGTTCTTC

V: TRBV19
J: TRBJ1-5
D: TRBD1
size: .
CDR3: CASRRDRGDSNQPQHF
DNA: TGTGCCAGTAGGAGGGACAGGGGGGATAGCAATCAGCCCCAGCATTTT

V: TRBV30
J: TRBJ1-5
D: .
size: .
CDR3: CAWSHGNNQPQHF
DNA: TGTGCCTGGAGTCACGGGAACAATCAGCCCCAGCATTTT

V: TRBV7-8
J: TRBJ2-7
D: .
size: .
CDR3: CASSLVAASSYEQYF
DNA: TGTGCCAGCAGCTTAGTAGCGGCATCCTCCTACGAGCAGTACTTC

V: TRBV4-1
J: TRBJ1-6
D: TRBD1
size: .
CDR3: CASSHQTGDISPLHF
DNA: TGCGCCAGCAGTCACCAAACAGGGGATATTTCACCCCTCCACTTT

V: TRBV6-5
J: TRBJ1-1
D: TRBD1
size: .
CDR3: CASSYSSAGGTEAFF
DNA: TGTGCCAGCAGTTACTCGAGTGCAGGGGGCACTGAAGCTTTCTTT

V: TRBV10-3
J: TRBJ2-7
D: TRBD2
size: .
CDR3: CAISETGFPGLASEQYF
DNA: TGTGCCATCAGTGAGACGGGATTTCCGGGACTAGCGTCCGAGCAGTACTTC

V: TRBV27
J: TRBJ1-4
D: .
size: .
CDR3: CASSRSRGENEKLFF
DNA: TGTGCCAGCAGCCGCAGTAGGGGAGAAAATGAAAAACTGTTTTTT

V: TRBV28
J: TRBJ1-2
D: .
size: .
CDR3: CASSLAGGGYTF
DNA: TGTGCCAGCAGTTTGGCCGGGGGTGGCTACACCTTC

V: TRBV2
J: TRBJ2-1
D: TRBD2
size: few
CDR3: CASSGNSGSMNEQFF
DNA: TGTGCCAGCAGTGGAAATAGCGGGAGTATGAATGAGCAGTTCTTC

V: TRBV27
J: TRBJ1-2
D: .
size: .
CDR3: CASSVGGGFGGYTF
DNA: TGTGCCAGCAGTGTTGGGGGCGGTTTCGGCGGCTACACCTTC

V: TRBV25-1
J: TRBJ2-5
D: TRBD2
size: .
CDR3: CASSDGLDYLGYQETQYF
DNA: TGTGCCAGCAGTGATGGACTAGACTATCTGGGGTACCAAGAGACCCAGTACTTC

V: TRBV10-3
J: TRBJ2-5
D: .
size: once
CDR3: CAISRDKSVETQYF
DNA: TGTGCCATCAGCCGGGACAAAAGTGTGGAGACCCAGTACTTC

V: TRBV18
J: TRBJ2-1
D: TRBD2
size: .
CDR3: CASSPSSGSSNEQFF
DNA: TGTGCCAGCTCACCCTCTAGCGGGAGTTCGAATGAGCAGTTCTTC

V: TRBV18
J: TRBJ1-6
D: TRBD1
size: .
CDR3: CASSPTGAESPLHF
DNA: TGTGCCAGCTCACCCACAGGGGCGGAATCACCCCTCCACTTT

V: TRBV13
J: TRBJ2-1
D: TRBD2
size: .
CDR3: CASSPGGYSYNEQFF
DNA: TGTGCCAGCAGCCCGGGAGGGTACTCCTACAATGAGCAGTTCTTC

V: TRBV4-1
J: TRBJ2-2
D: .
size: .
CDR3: CASSPPTTTGELFF
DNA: TGCGCCAGCAGCCCGCCGACTACAACCGGGGAGCTGTTTTTT

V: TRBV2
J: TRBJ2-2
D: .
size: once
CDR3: CASSGFYGGELFF
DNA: TGTGCCAGCTCGGGCTTTTACGGCGGGGAGCTGTTTTTT

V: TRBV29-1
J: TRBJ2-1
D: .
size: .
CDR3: CSVEGSGQGQFF
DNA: TGCAGCGTTGAAGGATCGGGACAAGGGCAGTTCTTC

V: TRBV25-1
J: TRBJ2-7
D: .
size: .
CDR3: CASTSAGGYEQYF
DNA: TGTGCCAGCACCTCCGCTGGGGGCTACGAGCAGTACTTC

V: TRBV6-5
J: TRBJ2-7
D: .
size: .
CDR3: CASSYVGGPYEQYF
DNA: TGTGCCAGCAGTTATGTGGGGGGGCCCTACGAGCAGTACTTC